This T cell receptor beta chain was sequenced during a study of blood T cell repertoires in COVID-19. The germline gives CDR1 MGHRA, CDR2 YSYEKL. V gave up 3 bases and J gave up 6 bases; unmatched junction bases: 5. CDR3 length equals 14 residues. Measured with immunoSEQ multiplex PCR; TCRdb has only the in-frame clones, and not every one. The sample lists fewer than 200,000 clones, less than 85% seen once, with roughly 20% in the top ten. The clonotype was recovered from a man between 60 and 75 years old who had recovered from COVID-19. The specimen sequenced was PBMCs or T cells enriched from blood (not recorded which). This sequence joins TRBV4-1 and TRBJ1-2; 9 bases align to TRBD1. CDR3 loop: CASSQGQGSHGYTF. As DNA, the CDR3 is TGCGCCAGCAGCCAGGGACAGGGAAGCCATGGCTACACCTTC.